This paragraph covers one T cell receptor (beta chain) sequence. What it recognizes is unknown. Assay: immunoSEQ multiplex PCR; the TCRdb copy retains only in-frame clones and omits some. The table includes hundreds of thousands of clones, 80% to 90% detected once. The entry originates in a study of Ad26.COV2.S vaccination and SARS-CoV-2 variants. General observations from the study: Reportedly, spike-specific CD8+ and CD4+ T cell responses achieved substantial breadth once vaccination had taken place. Vaccine recipients surpassed placebo recipients in spike-specific TCR breadth.

V gave up 0 bases and J gave up 4 bases, with 8 bases separating them. Germline CDR1 is SGHRS and CDR2 is YFSETQ. The CDR3 is made up of 14 amino acids. Treatment reported: 15 to 20 received Ad26.COV2.S at low or high dose, single or two shots; 5 received placebo; per-sample allocation not given. All samples were drawn on day 63, counting from the first vaccine or placebo injection. Sequenced here: peripheral blood, sampled in a trial of Ad26.COV2.S vaccine versus placebo. V is TRBV5-1 and J is TRBJ1-5; no clear D. This TCR was sampled from a person aged 18-60 years who received the Ad26.COV2.S COVID-19 vaccine or a placebo. This CDR3 reads CASSLGGRNQPQHF. CDR3 nucleotides: TGCGCCAGCAGCTTGGGGGGTAGAAATCAGCCCCAGCATTTT.